This T cell receptor beta chain stems from a study of human T cells and chemical hapten exposure. Study summary: There were per-sample TCR yield variations, arising mainly from small pooled library volume differences.

The study's findings and limits: Unchanged with DPC sensitization were TCRs above 1 in 1000 frequency. Controls formed significantly fewer large CDR3 similarity clusters than expanded TCRs did.

Original data processing: A per-sample median of about 96,000 TCRs was observed, with a range of about 20,000 to 750,000. TCRdb used MiXCR to reprocess the RACE reads, holding one entry per CDR3 protein. What appears here as the V and J calls and clone size reflects TCRdb's work, not the paper's. Found here are around 200,000 distinct CDR3 sequences, 25% to 35% of them singletons; the top ten hold roughly 3%. This clonotype was observed a few times. Its antigen remains unknown. The germline V gene has CDR1 LGHDT and CDR2 YNNKEL (reference sequence). The CDR3 has 13 residues. Trimming stripped 7 bases from V and 2 bases from J, with 9 bases between. Noted time point: pre-sensitization, week 0. Treatment specified: therapeutic diphenylcyclopropenone sensitization with weekly scalp DPC.

This clonotype was sampled from a woman aged 30 to 39 with alopecia areata. Some clones in this sample may be carry-over from other donors' samples. This sequence joins TRBV3-1 and TRBJ1-3, with no clear D. The sample was whole blood, taken in connection with sensitization to the hapten diphenylcyclopropenone (DPC). The CDR3 region is CASKEGPGNTIYF. The CDR3 DNA is TGTGCCAGCAAGGAGGGTCCTGGAAACACCATATATTTT.